These 15 T cell receptor beta chains were all obtained from the same sample, sequenced in a study of shared clonotypes between healthy human individuals. Assay used: immunoSEQ multiplex PCR; TCRdb lists only in-frame clones, some missing. The sample gives some 2.1 million clones, roughly 94% of which show up once; more than 0.1% is in the top ten. What was sequenced was naive CD4+ T cells sorted from blood. Subset specified: CD45RA+ positively selected. These receptors came from a man younger than 30 in good health.

The gene calls are TRBV10-2 and TRBJ1-5; perhaps TRBD1 as D (5 bases). The CDR3 runs to 14 residues. The germline gives CDR1 WSHSY, CDR2 SAAADI. Trimming removed 6 bases at V and 3 bases at J, with 12 bases between. Here the CDR3 reads CASSWDRTNQPQHF. Here the CDR3 DNA reads TGCGCCAGCAGCTGGGACCGAACCAATCAGCCCCAGCATTTT.

The V call is TRBV7-2, the J call TRBJ1-1, with 9 nucleotides matching TRBD1. V lost 11 bases to trimming and J lost 4 bases; unmatched junction nucleotides: 14. CDR1 SGHTA and CDR2 FQGNSA come from the germline V gene. CDR3 size: 15 residues. CDR3 in amino acids: CAGSQGASAPTEAFF. The CDR3 nucleotides read TGTGCCGGATCACAGGGGGCTTCTGCTCCCACTGAAGCTTTCTTT.

The rearrangement joins TRBV9 to TRBJ2-1, with D possibly matching TRBD2 (7 bases). This CDR3 is 19 amino acids long. V was trimmed by 4 bases and J by 0 bases, leaving 23 bases between them. Germline assignment: CDR1 SGDLS and CDR2 YYNGEE. Here the CDR3 DNA reads TGTGCCAGCAGCCCCAGGGTTGCGGGGGCCATCAGCTCCTACAATGAGCAGTTCTTC. Protein: CASSPRVAGAISSYNEQFF.

The rearrangement uses TRBV18 and TRBJ1-1; a possible D gene is TRBD1 (6 bases). Germline CDR1 reads KGHSH; CDR2 reads LQKENI. The CDR3 is made up of 18 amino acids. V was clipped by 5 bases and J by 4 bases, with 26 bases between them. The CDR3 spells CASSSLPLGQSRVTEAFF. The DNA of the CDR3 is TGTGCCAGCTCATCACTACCCCTCGGACAGTCCCGGGTCACTGAAGCTTTCTTT.

The chain uses TRBV5-1 and TRBJ2-3; weak D call: TRBD2 (6 bases). Looked up from germline, CDR1 is SGHRS and CDR2 is YFSETQ. V shed 4 bases and J shed 0 bases, with 12 bases lying between them. The CDR3 spans 15 residues. CDR3 protein: CASSAGTWSTDTQYF. CDR3 in DNA: TGCGCCAGCAGCGCCGGGACTTGGAGCACAGATACGCAGTATTTT.

As concerns this clone: Other DNA sequences from this sample encode an identical CDR3 as well. The chain recombines TRBV2 with TRBJ2-7, with 7 bases lining up with TRBD1. The CDR3 is 14 residues long. Losses at the gene ends were 6 bases for V and 0 bases for J; bases not matched to a gene: 5. Germline loops: CDR1 SNHLY, CDR2 FYNNEI. In nucleotides, the CDR3 is TGTGCCAGCAGGCCGGGACAGAGCTCCTACGAGCAGTACTTC. The encoded protein is CASRPGQSSYEQYF.

The chain employs TRBV4-1 and TRBJ2-3; 12 nucleotides agree with TRBD2. This CDR3 is 18 amino acids long. Germline V CDR1 and CDR2: MGHRA, YSYEKL. J lost 5 bases, V lost 3 bases, and 12 bases had no gene match. CDR3 sequence: CASSQNRLAGARGDTQYF. The DNA for the CDR3 is TGCGCCAGCAGCCAGAACAGACTAGCGGGGGCCCGGGGAGATACGCAGTATTTT.

The V gene is TRBV5-4, the J gene TRBJ2-5, with TRBD2 identical over 9 bases. Trimming cost V 4 bases and J 2 bases; bases outside gene matches: 6. Germline CDR1 and CDR2: SGHNT and YYREEE (reference sequence). The CDR3 is made up of 15 amino acids. DNA for the CDR3: TGTGCCAGCAGCGTCCGGCTAGCGGGGCAAGAGACCCAGTACTTC. Translating gives CASSVRLAGQETQYF.

CDR3 nucleotides: TGTGCCAGCAGAGTCAGCGGGGGGGACCGGGTTACGCAGTATTTT. This sequence encodes CASRVSGGDRVTQYF. This rearrangement joins TRBV6-1 to TRBJ2-3, with TRBD2 identical over 10 bases. The junction had 11 bases not matched to a gene; V was cut back by 6 bases and J by 8 bases. Germline CDR1 and CDR2: MNHNS and SASEGT. The CDR3 length is 15 residues.

This clone was detected ten times or more. Other nucleotide sequences in the sample specify the same CDR3. The chain employs TRBV18 and TRBJ2-7; 9 positions agree with TRBD1. The V gene end was trimmed by 5 bases and the J gene end by 2 bases; junction bases not matched to a gene: 4. The CDR3 has 14 amino acids. CDR1 and CDR2 from the germline V gene are KGHSH and LQKENI. CDR3 in amino acids: CASSTGTGTYEQYF. The CDR3 DNA is TGTGCCAGCTCAACCGGGACAGGGACCTACGAGCAGTACTTC. Supplemented by reference TRBV18 and TRBJ2-7, the full variable domain reads NAGVMQNPRHLVRRRGQEARLRCSPMKGHSHVYWYRQLPEEGLKFMVYLQKENIIDESGMPKERFSAEFPKEGPSILRIQQVVRGDSAAYFCASSTGTGTYEQYFGPGTRLTVT.

The V call is TRBV10-3, the J call TRBJ2-7; 7 bases fit TRBD1. J lost 0 bases, V lost 2 bases, and 4 bases had no gene match. This CDR3 has 15 residues. Looked up from germline, CDR1 is ENHRY and CDR2 is SYGVKD. CDR3 residues: CAISETQGSSYEQYF. In DNA, the CDR3 is TGTGCCATCAGTGAGACACAGGGGAGCTCCTACGAGCAGTACTTC.

The V and J genes are TRBV7-2 and TRBJ1-5; D ambiguous. V shed 0 bases and J shed 3 bases, with 9 bases lying between them. The germline gives CDR1 SGHTA, CDR2 FQGNSA. This CDR3 is built from 15 residues. The CDR3 DNA reads TGTGCCAGCAGCTTAGCGAGAAACCTCAATCAGCCCCAGCATTTT. Translating it yields CASSLARNLNQPQHF.

This chain uses TRBV30 with TRBJ2-7; maybe TRBD1 (6 bases). Per germline, CDR1 GTSNPN and CDR2 SVGIG (reference sequence). This CDR3 is 14 amino acids long. V lost 2 bases, J lost 0 bases, and 11 bases lay in between. The CDR3 region is CAWSNPQGSYEQYF. The CDR3, as DNA: TGTGCCTGGAGTAACCCACAGGGCTCCTACGAGCAGTACTTC.

On this clone: Other nucleotide sequences in the sample specify the same CDR3. The chain recombines TRBV7-9 with TRBJ2-7, with D unresolved. V was clipped by 4 bases and J by 2 bases, with 9 bases between them. The CDR3 is 13 residues long. Per germline, CDR1 SEHNR and CDR2 FQNEAQ (reference sequence). Here the CDR3 DNA reads TGTGCCAGCAGCTCGACTCGTACCTACGAGCAGTACTTC. Translating it yields CASSSTRTYEQYF.

Comment on this clone: Other DNA variants within this sample encode the same CDR3. This chain links TRBV10-1 with TRBJ2-1; D remains unclear. V lost 0 bases, J lost 7 bases, and 7 bases lay in between. CDR3 length: 13 residues. Germline CDR1 WNHNN, CDR2 SYGVQD (reference sequence). CDR3 DNA: TGCGCCAGCAGTGAGTCGGGCCTGAATGAGCAGTTCTTC. It translates to CASSESGLNEQFF.